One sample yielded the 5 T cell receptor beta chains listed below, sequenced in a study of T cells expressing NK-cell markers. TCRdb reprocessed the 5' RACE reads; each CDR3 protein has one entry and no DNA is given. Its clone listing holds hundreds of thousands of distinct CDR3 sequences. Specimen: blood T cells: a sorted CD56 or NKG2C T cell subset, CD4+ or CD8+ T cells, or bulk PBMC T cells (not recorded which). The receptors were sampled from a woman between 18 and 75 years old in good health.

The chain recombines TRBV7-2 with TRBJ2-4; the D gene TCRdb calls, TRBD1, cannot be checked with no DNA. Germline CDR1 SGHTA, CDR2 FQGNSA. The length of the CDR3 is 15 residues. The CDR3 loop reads CASSSPLGGGDIQYF.

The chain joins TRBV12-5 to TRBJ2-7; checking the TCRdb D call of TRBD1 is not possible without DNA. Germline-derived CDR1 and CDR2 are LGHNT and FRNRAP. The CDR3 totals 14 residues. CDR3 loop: CASGPCNSCYEQYF.

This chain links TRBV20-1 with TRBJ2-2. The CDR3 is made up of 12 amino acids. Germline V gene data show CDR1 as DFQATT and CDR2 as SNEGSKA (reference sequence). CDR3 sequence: CSARDKGGELFF.

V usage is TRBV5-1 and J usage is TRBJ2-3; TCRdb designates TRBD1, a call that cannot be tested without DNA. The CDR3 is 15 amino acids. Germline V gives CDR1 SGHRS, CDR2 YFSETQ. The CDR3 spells CASSLRTPTTDTQYF. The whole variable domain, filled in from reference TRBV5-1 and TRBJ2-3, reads KAGVTQTPRYLIKTRGQQVTLSCSPISGHRSVSWYQQTPGQGLQFLFEYFSETQRNKGNFPGRFSGRQFSNSRSEMNVSTLELGDSALYLCASSLRTPTTDTQYFGPGTRLTVL.

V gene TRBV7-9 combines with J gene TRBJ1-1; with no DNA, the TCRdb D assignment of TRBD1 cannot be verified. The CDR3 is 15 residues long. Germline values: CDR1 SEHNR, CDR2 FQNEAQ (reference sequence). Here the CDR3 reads CASSFFREGATEAFF.